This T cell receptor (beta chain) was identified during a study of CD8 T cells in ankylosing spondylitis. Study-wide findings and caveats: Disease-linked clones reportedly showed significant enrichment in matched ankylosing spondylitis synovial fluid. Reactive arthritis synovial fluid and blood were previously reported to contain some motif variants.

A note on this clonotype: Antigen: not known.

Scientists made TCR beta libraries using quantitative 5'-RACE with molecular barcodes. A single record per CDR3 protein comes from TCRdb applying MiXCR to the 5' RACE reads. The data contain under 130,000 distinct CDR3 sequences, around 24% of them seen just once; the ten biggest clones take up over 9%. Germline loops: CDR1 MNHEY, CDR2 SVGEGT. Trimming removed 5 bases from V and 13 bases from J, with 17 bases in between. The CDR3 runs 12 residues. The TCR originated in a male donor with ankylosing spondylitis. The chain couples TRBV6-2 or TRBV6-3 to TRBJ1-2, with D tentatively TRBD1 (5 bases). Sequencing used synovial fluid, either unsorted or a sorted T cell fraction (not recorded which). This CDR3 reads CASSNPGTVSTF. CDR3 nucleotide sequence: TGTGCCAGCAGTAATCCCGGGACGGTTTCCACCTTC.